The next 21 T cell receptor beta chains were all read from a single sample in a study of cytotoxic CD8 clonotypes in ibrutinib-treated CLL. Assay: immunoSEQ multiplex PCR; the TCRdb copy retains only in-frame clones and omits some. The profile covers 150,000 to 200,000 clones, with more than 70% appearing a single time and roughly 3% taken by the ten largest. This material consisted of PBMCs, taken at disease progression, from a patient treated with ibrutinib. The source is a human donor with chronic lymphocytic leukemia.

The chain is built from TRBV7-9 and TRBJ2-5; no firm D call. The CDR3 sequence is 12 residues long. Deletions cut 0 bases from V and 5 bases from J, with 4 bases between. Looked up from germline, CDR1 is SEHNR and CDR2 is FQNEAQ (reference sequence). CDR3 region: CASSLARETQYF. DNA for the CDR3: TGTGCCAGCAGCTTAGCCCGGGAGACCCAGTACTTC.

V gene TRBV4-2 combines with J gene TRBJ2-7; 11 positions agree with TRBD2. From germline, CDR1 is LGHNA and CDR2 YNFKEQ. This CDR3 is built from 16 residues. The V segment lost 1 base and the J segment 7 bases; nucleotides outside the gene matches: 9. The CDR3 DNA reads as TGTGCCAGCAGCCAAGCGGTAATAGCGGGAGGGGGTGAGCAGTACTTC. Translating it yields CASSQAVIAGGGEQYF.

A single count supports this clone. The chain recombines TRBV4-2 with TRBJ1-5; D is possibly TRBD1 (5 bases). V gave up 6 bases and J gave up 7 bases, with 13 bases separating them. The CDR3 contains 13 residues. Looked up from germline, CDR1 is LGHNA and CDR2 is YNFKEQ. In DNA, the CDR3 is TGTGCCAGCAGGGGCAGGGTTGGCCAGCCCCAGCATTTT. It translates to CASRGRVGQPQHF.

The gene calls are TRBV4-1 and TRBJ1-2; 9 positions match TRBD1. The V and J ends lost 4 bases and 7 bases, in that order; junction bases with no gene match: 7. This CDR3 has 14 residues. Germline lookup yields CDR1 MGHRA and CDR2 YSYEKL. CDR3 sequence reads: CASSRVGQGGGYTF. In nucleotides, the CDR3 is TGCGCCAGCAGCCGAGTGGGACAGGGCGGTGGCTACACCTTC.

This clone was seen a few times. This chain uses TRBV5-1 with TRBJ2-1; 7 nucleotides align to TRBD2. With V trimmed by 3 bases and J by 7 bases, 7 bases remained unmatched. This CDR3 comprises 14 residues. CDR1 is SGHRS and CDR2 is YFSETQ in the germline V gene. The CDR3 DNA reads TGCGCCAGCAGCTGGGGCGGGAGCGGAAATGAGCAGTTCTTC. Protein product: CASSWGGSGNEQFF.

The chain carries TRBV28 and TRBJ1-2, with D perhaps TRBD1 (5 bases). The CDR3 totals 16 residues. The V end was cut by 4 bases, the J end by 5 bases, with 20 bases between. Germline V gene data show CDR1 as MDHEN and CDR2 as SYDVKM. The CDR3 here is CASSSPPPIGTYGYTF. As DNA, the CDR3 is TGTGCCAGCAGTTCTCCGCCCCCGATCGGGACGTATGGCTACACCTTC.

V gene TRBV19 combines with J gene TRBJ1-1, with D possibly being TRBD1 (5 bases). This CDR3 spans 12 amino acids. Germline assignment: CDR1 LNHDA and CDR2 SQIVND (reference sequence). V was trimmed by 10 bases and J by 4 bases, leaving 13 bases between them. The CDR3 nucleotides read TGTGCCACCCAGGGTGATAGCACTGAAGCTTTCTTT. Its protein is CATQGDSTEAFF. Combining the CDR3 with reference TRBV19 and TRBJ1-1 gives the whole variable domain DGGITQSPKYLFRKEGQNVTLSCEQNLNHDAMYWYRQDPGQGLRLIYYSQIVNDFQKGDIAEGYSVSREKKESFPLTVTSAQKNPTAFYLCATQGDSTEAFFGQGTRLTVV.

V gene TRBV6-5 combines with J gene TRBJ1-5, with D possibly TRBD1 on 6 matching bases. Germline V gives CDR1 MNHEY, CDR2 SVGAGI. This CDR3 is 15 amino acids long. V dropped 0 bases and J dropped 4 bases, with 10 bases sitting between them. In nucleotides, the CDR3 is TGTGCCAGCAGTTACTCGTATAGGGGGAATCAGCCCCAGCATTTT. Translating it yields CASSYSYRGNQPQHF.

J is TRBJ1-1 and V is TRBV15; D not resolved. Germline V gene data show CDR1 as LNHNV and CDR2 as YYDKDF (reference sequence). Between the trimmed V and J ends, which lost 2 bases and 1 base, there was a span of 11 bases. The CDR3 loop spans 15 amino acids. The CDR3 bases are TGTGCCACCAGCAGATTTGGAGGAAAGAACACTGAAGCTTTCTTT. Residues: CATSRFGGKNTEAFF.

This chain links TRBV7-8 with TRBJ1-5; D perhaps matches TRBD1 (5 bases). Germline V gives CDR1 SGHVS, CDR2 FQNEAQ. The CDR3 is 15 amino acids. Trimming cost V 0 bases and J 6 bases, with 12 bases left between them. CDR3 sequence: CASSLAQGSLQPQHF. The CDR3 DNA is TGTGCCAGCAGCTTAGCCCAGGGAAGTCTTCAGCCCCAGCATTTT.

The CDR3 sequence is CASSGLAGVRDTQYF. Written as DNA, the CDR3 is TGTGCCAGCTCCGGACTAGCGGGAGTAAGAGATACGCAGTATTTT. This chain links TRBV2 with TRBJ2-3, with TRBD2 matching over 13 bases. The CDR3 consists of 15 residues. V was clipped by 8 bases and J by 5 bases; unmatched bases: 7. Germline V gives CDR1 SNHLY, CDR2 FYNNEI.

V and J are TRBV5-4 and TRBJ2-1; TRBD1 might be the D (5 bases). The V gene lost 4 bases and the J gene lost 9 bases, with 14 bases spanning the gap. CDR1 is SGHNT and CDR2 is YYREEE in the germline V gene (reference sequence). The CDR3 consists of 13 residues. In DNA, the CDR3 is TGTGCCAGCAGCCCCAGTATAGGGGTTGAGCAGTTCTTC. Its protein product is CASSPSIGVEQFF.

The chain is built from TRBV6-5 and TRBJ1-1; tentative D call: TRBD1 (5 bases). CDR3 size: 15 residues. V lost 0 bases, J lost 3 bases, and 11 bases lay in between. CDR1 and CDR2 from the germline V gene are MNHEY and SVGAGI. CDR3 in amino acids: CASSYSWGDDTEAFF. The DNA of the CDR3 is TGTGCCAGCAGTTACTCGTGGGGGGATGACACTGAAGCTTTCTTT.

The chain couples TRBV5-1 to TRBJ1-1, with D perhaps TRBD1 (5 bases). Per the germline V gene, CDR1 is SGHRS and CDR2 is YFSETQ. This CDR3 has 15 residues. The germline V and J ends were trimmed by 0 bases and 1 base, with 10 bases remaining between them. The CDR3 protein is CASSLVGTQNTEAFF. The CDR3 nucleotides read TGCGCCAGCAGCTTGGTTGGGACCCAGAACACTGAAGCTTTCTTT.

CDR3 protein: CASSRSGLATDTQYF. The DNA of the CDR3 is TGTGCCAGCAGCCGGTCGGGGCTAGCAACAGATACGCAGTATTTT. V and J are TRBV5-4 and TRBJ2-3, with D possibly called TRBD1 or TRBD2 (5 bases each). Germline V gives CDR1 SGHNT, CDR2 YYREEE (reference sequence). The CDR3 totals 15 residues. The V end was cut by 4 bases, the J end by 3 bases, with 15 bases between. Variable domain in full (rest from reference TRBV5-4 and TRBJ2-3): ETGVTQSPTHLIKTRGQQVTLRCSSQSGHNTVSWYQQALGQGPQFIFQYYREEENGRGNFPPRFSGLQFPNYSSELNVNALELDDSALYLCASSRSGLATDTQYFGPGTRLTVL.

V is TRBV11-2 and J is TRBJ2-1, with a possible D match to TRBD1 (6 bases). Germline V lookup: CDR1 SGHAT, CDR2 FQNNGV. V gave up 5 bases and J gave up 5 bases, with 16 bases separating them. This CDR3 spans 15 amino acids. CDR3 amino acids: CASSDYRTVDNEQFF. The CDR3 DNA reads TGTGCCAGCAGCGATTACCGGACAGTCGACAATGAGCAGTTCTTC.

The CDR3 coding sequence is TGTGCCAGCATTAAATGGGACGGAGGGGATGGCTACACCTTC. This translates into CASIKWDGGDGYTF. The chain employs TRBV6-6 and TRBJ1-2, with a weak D call TRBD1 (5 bases). V lost 7 bases, J lost 6 bases, and 18 bases lay in between. The CDR3 runs to 14 residues. CDR1 is MNHNY and CDR2 is SVGAGI in the germline V gene (reference sequence).

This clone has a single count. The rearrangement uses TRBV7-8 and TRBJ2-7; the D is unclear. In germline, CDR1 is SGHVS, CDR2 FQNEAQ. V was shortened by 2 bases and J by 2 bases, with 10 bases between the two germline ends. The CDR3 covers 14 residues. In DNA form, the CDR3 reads TGTGCCAGCAGCTTATTGAACGGTCCCTACGAGCAGTACTTC. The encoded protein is CASSLLNGPYEQYF.

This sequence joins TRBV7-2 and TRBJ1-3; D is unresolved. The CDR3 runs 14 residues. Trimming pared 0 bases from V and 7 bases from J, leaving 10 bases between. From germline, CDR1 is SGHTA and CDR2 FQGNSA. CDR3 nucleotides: TGTGCCAGCAGCTTAGCCCGCGCCGCCAACACCATATATTTT. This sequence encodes CASSLARAANTIYF.

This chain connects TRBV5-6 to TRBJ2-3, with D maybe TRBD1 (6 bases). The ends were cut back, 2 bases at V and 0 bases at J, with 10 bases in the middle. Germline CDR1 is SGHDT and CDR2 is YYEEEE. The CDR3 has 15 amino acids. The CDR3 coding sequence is TGTGCCAGCAGCTTCGGACAGACAAGCACAGATACGCAGTATTTT. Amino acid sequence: CASSFGQTSTDTQYF.

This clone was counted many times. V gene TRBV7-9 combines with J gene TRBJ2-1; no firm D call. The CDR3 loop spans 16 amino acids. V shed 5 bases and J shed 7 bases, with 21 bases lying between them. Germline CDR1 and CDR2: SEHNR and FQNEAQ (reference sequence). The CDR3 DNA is TGTGCCAGCAGCACCTTACTATCGCTAGAGAGTAATGAGCAGTTCTTC. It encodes CASSTLLSLESNEQFF.